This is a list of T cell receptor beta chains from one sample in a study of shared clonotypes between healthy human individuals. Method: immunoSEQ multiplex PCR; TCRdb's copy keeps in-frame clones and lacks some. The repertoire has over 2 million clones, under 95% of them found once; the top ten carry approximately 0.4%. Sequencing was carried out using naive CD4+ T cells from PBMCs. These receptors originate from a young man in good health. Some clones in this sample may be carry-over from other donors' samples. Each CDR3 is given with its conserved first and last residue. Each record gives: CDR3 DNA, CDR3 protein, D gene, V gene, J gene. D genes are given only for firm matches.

CDR3 DNA: TGTGCCAGCAGCTTAGGGGCGACCAAGGCGGGAAACACCATATATTTT
CDR3 protein: CASSLGATKAGNTIYF
D gene: NA
V gene: TRBV7-2
J gene: TRBJ1-3

CDR3 DNA: TGTGCCAGCAGCCCGAAACCCTTCGCAGCGTATAATTCACCCCTCCACTTT
CDR3 protein: CASSPKPFAAYNSPLHF
D gene: NA
V gene: TRBV27
J gene: TRBJ1-6

CDR3 DNA: TGTGCCACCCGACAGGGTCCTGGAAACACCATATATTTT
CDR3 protein: CATRQGPGNTIYF
D gene: TRBD1
V gene: TRBV6-5
J gene: TRBJ1-3

CDR3 DNA: TGTGCCAGCAGCTTAGTCCTCGATGAAGCTTTCTTT
CDR3 protein: CASSLVLDEAFF
D gene: NA
V gene: TRBV11-2
J gene: TRBJ1-1

CDR3 DNA: TGTGCCAGCAGTGGGATAGGGGGGAGATCCTACAATGAGCAGTTCTTC
CDR3 protein: CASSGIGGRSYNEQFF
D gene: NA
V gene: TRBV6-4
J gene: TRBJ2-1

CDR3 DNA: TGTGCCAGCAGGAGACTAGCGGGAGGGTGGAATGAGCAGTTCTTC
CDR3 protein: CASRRLAGGWNEQFF
D gene: TRBD2
V gene: TRBV6-1
J gene: TRBJ2-1

CDR3 DNA: TGTGCCTGGAGTGTACTAAGGTTTGGGGATGGCTACACCTTC
CDR3 protein: CAWSVLRFGDGYTF
D gene: NA
V gene: TRBV30
J gene: TRBJ1-2

CDR3 DNA: TGTGCCAGCAGCAAACCCCAGGGGGCAGATACGCAGTATTTT
CDR3 protein: CASSKPQGADTQYF
D gene: TRBD1
V gene: TRBV28
J gene: TRBJ2-3

CDR3 DNA: TGTGCCAGCGCAATACGGACAGGGACAGCTTTCTTT
CDR3 protein: CASAIRTGTAFF
D gene: TRBD1
V gene: TRBV6-1
J gene: TRBJ1-1

CDR3 DNA: TGTGCCAGCAGTGAAGGACAGGCCTATGGCTACACCTTC
CDR3 protein: CASSEGQAYGYTF
D gene: NA
V gene: TRBV2
J gene: TRBJ1-2

CDR3 DNA: TGTGCCAGCAGCGTCTCTAACTATGGCTACACCTTC
CDR3 protein: CASSVSNYGYTF
D gene: NA
V gene: TRBV6-1
J gene: TRBJ1-2